This T cell receptor beta chain was sequenced for a study of T cell changes during pregnancy in multiple sclerosis. This CDR3 has 14 amino acids. V was trimmed by 4 bases and J by 3 bases, leaving 14 bases between them. Germline assignment: CDR1 GTSNPN and CDR2 SVGIG (reference sequence). The protocol was immunoSEQ multiplex PCR, while the TCRdb copy is restricted to in-frame clones and leaves out a portion. The sample yields roughly 45,000 clones, 85% to 95% seen once. Sequenced here: CD8+ T cells from peripheral blood mononuclear cells, sampled in the first trimester of pregnancy. The V gene is TRBV30, the J gene TRBJ2-3; D not resolved. The origin of this receptor is a female donor with multiple sclerosis, enrolled in a pregnancy study. The CDR3 sequence: CAWMREVGTDTQYF. CDR3 sequence (DNA): TGTGCCTGGATGAGAGAGGTCGGGACAGATACGCAGTATTTT.